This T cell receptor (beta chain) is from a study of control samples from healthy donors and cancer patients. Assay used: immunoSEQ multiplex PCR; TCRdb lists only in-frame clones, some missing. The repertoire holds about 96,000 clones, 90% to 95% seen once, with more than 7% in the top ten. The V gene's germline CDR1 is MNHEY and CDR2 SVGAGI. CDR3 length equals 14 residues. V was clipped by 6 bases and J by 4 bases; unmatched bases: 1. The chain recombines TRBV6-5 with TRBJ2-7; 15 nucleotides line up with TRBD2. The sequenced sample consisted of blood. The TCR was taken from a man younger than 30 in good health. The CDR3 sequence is CASSGTSGGYEQYF. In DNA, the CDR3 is TGTGCCAGCAGCGGGACTAGCGGGGGGTACGAGCAGTACTTC.